This T cell receptor (beta chain) was recorded in a study of blood T cell repertoires in COVID-19. Whole-study context: Acute and convalescent COVID-19 specimens originated in the United States, Italy and Spain.

CDR1 is MNHEY, CDR2 SVGEGT, per germline. V shed 5 bases, J shed 2 bases, and the junction held 7 bases outside the gene matches. The CDR3 runs 15 residues. Method: immunoSEQ multiplex PCR; TCRdb's copy keeps in-frame clones and lacks some. The sample contains about 380,000 clones, about 80% of which appear only once. Sequenced: peripheral blood. The receptor's source is a human donor with acute or convalescent COVID-19. The donor label of this sample is uncertain. The chain has TRBV6-2 or TRBV6-3 and TRBJ1-2, with TRBD1 matching 8 bases. The CDR3 DNA is TGTGCCAGCAGTAACTACAGGGGGGCGAACTATGGCTACACCTTC. As protein: CASSNYRGANYGYTF.